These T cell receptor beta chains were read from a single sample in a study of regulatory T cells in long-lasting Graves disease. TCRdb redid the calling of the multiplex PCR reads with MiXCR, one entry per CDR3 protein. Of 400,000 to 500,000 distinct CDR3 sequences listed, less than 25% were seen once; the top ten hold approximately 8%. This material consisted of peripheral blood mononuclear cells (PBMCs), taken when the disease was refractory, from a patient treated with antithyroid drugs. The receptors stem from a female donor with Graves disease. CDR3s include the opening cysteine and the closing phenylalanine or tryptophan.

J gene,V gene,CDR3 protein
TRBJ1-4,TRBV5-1,CASMTQGIDEKLFF
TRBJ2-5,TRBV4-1,CASSQVGPQETQYF
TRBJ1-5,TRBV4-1,CASSQRDSNQPQHF
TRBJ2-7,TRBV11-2,CASSFGDGTYEQYF
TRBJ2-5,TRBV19,CASSTGGGIQETQYF
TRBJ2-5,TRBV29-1,CSVEDGRLPPQETQYF
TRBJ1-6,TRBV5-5,CASSASALPGSPLHF
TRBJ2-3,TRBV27,CASSFIRTNTDTQYF
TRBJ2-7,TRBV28,CASSPGQGFGIYEQYF
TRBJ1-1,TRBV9,CASSVAFGAEAFF
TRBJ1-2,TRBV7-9,CASTTYKGQSSAGYTF
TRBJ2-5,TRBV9,CASSDLGEETQYF
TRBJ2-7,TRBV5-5,CASGTSGNSYEQYF
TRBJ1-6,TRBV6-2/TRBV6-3,CASSTGQGAWALHF
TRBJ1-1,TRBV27,CASSLRQRATEAFF
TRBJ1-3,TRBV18,CASSPLPGTGASSGNTIYF
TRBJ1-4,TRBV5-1,CAIGWGWTNEKLFF
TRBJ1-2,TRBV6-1,CASSGFRGRNYGYTF
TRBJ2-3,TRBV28,CASSHSWTGSTDTQYF
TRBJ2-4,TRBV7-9,CASSLGMDIQYF
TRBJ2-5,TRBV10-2,CASRGGTTWETQYF
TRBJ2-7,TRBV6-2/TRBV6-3,CASSSLVGGIYEQYF
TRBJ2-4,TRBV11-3,CASSSGGTGNIQYF
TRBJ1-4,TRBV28,CASSSPQGAGSQKLFF
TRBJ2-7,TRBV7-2,CASNHRVQPYEQYF
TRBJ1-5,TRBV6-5,CASSYSRGSNQPQHF
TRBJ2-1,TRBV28,CASTLERLGSYNEQFF
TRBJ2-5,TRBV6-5,CASSYNRAQETQYF
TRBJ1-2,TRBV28,CASSLTAMNYGYTF
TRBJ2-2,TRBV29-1,CSAALGVHTGELFF
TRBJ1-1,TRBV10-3,CAISGGPKGFEAFF
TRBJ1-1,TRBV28,CASSPGQGLDTEAFF
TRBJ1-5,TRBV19,CASSAGTSNQPQHF
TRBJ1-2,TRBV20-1,CSASRQDYGYTF
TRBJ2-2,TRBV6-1,CASRLHRVSITGELFF
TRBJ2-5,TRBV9,CASSPSLAVGETQYF
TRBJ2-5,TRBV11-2,CASSLGTAIFQETQYF
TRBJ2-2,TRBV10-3,CAISTMTGTIGELFF
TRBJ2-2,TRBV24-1,CAASDVQTGELFF
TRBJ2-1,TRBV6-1,CASSDGPPVYNEQFF
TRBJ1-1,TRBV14,CASSQDLGLLTGTEAFF
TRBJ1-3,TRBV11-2,CASSPGRGNTIYF
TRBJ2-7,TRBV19,CASSISPGTYEQYF
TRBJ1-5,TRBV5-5,CASSLPWDRGGNQPQHF
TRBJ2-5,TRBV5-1,CASSSAEASGPQETQYF
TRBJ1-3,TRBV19,CASSQGMWNTIYF
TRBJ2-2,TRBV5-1,CASREVNTGELFF
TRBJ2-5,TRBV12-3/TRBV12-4,CASSLHGTGGYQETQYF
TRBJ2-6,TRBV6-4,CASSPGASSGANVLTF
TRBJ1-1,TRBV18,CASSPSVGMNTEAFF
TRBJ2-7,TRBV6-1,CASSVDRGVYEQYF
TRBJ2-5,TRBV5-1,CASSADGAQETQYF